Below, one TCR beta chain is given with its context. The antigen remains unidentified. This CDR3 is 14 amino acids long. Germline V CDR1 and CDR2: SGHAT, FQNNGV. The J segment lost 4 bases and the V segment lost 1 base, leaving 3 bases of the junction unmatched. A roughly 130-subject validation cohort, separate from the approximately 690-subject first cohort, supplied the donors. This entry belongs to a study of cytomegalovirus exposure and HLA in healthy donors. At the level of the study: The roughly 120 validation repertoires, a later analysis reported, used the same platform as the roughly 610 first-cohort repertoires. Study findings and constraints: Cytomegalovirus status was reportedly diagnosed by the classifier with high sensitivity and specificity.

The table came from immunoSEQ multiplex PCR; TCRdb's copy has only in-frame clones and leaves some out. The sample comprises more than 150,000 clones, around 90% of which are singletons, and under 3% rests with the top ten. The clonotype was recovered from a man younger than 35 in good health and CMV-seronegative. The chain uses TRBV11-2 and TRBJ2-7; 8 bases match TRBD1. The material sequenced was PBMCs. DNA for the CDR3: TGTGCCAGCAGCTTAGGGACAGGGCGGTACGAGCAGTACTTC. It codes for CASSLGTGRYEQYF. Together with reference TRBV11-2 and TRBJ2-7, the CDR3 gives the full variable domain: EAGVAQSPRYKIIEKRQSVAFWCNPISGHATLYWYQQILGQGPKLLIQFQNNGVVDDSQLPKDRFSAERLKGVDSTLKIQPAKLEDSAVYLCASSLGTGRYEQYFGPGTRLTVT.